The clone carrying this T cell receptor beta chain was seen more than once but under ten times. Its antigen is not identified. This entry comes from a study of blood T cells in healthy people across ages. Study-wide findings and caveats: Strong correlation linked observed beta diversity and percent naive T cells. Bulk PBMC profiling left naive and antigen-experienced comparisons inconclusive.

A second PCR of about 7 to 11 cycles used a sample-barcoded 5' primer and a J-beta primer mix. Unique molecular identifiers of 12 random nucleotides labeled each cDNA. A minimum of 3 million CDR3-containing paired-end reads was obtained for each sample. TCRdb redid the calling of the 5' RACE reads with MiXCR, one entry per CDR3 protein. The sample lists 1.5 million to 2 million distinct CDR3 sequences; about 35% were seen once. Sequenced: blood. This clonotype originated in a woman aged 25-40 years in good health.

The CDR3: CASSVSSPNPGSSYEQYF. The CDR3 DNA is TGCGCCAGCAGCGTGAGTTCCCCGAACCCAGGGAGCTCCTACGAGCAGTACTTC. V and J are TRBV5-1 and TRBJ2-7; D is tentatively TRBD1 or TRBD2 (5 bases each). The CDR3 has 18 residues. Deletions cut 4 bases from V and 0 bases from J, with 23 bases between. The germline V gene has CDR1 SGHRS and CDR2 YFSETQ.